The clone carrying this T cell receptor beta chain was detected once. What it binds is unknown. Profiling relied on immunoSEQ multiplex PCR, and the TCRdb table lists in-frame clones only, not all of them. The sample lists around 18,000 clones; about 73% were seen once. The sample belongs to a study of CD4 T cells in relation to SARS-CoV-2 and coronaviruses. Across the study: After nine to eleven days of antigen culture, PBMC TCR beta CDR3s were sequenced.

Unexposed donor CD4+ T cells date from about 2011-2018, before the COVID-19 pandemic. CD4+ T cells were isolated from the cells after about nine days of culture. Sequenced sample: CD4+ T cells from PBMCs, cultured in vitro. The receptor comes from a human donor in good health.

The CDR3 is CASSPQLASENEQFF. CDR3 in DNA: TGTGCCAGCAGCCCACAGCTAGCTTCCGAGAATGAGCAGTTCTTC. The chain carries TRBV7-3 and TRBJ2-1; tentative D call: TRBD2 (5 bases). V dropped 5 bases and J dropped 7 bases, with 18 bases sitting between them. The CDR3 sequence is 15 residues long. Germline CDR1 and CDR2: SGHTA and FQGTGA.